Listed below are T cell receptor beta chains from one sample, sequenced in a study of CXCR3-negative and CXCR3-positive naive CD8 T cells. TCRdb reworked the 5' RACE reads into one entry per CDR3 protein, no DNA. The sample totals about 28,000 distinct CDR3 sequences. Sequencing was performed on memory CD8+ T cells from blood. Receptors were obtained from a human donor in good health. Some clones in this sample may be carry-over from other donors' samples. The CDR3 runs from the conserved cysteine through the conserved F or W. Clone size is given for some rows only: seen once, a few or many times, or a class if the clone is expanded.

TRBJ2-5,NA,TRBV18,CASSPQVVTERGTLRGTQYF
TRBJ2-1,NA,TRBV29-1,CSVEVFSSREDEQFF
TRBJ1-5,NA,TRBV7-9,CASSWDGDQPQHF
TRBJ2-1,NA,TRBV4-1,CASSPTSGTSDEQFF
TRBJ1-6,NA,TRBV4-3,CASSQESSRPRGSYNSPLHF
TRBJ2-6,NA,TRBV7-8,CASSLWALSGANVLTF
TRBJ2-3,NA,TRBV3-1,CASSQERRTDTQYF
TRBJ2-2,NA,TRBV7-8,CASSLAEPGTVTLKTNTGELFF
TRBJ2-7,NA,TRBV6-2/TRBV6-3,CASGQLAGPSYEQYF
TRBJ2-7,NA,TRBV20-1,CSARGQFNEQYF
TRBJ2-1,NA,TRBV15,CATSRRTGWTANEQFF
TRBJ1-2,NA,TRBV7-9,CASSSPTGVNYGYTF
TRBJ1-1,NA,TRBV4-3,CASSQDRQGLTEAFF
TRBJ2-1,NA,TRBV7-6,CASGIGVEQFF
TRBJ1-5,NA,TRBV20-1,CSARVQGDNQPQHF
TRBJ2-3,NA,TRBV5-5,CASSLSDWSTDTQYF
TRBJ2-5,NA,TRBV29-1,CSAVTLYQETQYF
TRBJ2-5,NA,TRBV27,CASSTWAPGLAAVETQYF
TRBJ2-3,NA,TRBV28,CASSSRTELTDTQYF
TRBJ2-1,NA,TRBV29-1,CSVGPTAYDNEQFF
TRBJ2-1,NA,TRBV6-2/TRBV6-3,CASSPIGGSRDEQFF
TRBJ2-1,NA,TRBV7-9,CASSWTGDSYNEQFF
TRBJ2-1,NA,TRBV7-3,CASSPFSGGAYNEQFF
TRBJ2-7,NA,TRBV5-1,CASSFNRDYEQYF
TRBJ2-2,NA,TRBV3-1,CASSQGIQGAGTGELFF
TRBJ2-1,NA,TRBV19,CASSIQGRYNEQFF
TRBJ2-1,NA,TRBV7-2,CASSLRDRGRNEQFF
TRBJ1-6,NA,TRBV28,CASSPGQGEFSSPLHF
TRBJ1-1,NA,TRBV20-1,CSLKRVADTEAFF
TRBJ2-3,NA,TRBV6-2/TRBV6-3,CASSSGGATDTQYF
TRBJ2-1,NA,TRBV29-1,CSVDQGSENEQFF
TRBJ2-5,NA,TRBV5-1,CASSLDQETQYF
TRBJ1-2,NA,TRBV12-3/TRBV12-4,CASSPPLTGGGYTF
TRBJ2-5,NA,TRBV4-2,CASSASGGAQETQYF
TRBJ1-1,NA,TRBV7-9,CASSLVTVNTEAFF
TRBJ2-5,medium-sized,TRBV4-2,CASSQASGDQETQYF
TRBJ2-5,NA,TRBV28,CASTSLAGGPRETQYF
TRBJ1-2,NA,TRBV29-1,CSVEDRAGGYTF
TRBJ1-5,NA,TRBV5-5,CASSLMDGENQPQHF
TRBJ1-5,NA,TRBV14,CASSQAGAGPQHF
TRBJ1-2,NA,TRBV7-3,CASSLSGGGDGYTF
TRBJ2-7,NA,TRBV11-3,CASSPRGSYEQYF
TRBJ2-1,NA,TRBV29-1,CSVEDRSNAYNEQFF
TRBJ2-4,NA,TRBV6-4,CASSYTSGRRFLAKNIQYF
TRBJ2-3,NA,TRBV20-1,CSAREGWSGQGVSDTQYF
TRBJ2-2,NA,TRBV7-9,CASSSGTSAPNTGELFF
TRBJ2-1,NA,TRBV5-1,CASSVGAGANEQFF
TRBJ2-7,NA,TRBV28,CASSPESYEQYF
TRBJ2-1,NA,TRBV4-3,CASSPGTGDYNEQFF
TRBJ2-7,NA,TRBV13,CVSSSLVGGLNYEQYF
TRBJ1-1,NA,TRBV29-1,CSPGTPEGTEAFF
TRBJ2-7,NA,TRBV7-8,CASRSTGQGYEQYF
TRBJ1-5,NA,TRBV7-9,CASSEGTGGSNQPQHF
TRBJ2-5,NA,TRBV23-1,CASSQAKGLPFQETQYF
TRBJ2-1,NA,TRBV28,CASQDSNEQFF
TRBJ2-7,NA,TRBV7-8,CASSPPRDRAYEQYF
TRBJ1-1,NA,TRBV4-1,CASSLPGGTEAFF
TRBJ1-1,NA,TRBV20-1,CSARQGDTEAFF